What follows describes a single TCR beta chain. This record belongs to a study of T cell changes during pregnancy in multiple sclerosis. The CDR3 extends over 12 amino acids. Germline CDR1 and CDR2: SGDLS and YYNGEE. V shed 3 bases and J shed 9 bases, with 10 bases lying between them. Some clones are missing from TCRdb's copy, which holds only in-frame ones; the method was immunoSEQ multiplex PCR. The table has roughly 59,000 clones, 90% to 95% seen once. The chain carries TRBV9 and TRBJ1-5; a possible D gene is TRBD1 (6 bases). The TCR sequence derives from a female donor with multiple sclerosis, enrolled in a pregnancy study. Here the sequenced sample was CD4+ T cells from peripheral blood mononuclear cells, taken before pregnancy. CDR3 coding DNA: TGTGCCAGCAGCGAGGGGGACCGGCCCCAGCATTTT. Translation gives CASSEGDRPQHF.